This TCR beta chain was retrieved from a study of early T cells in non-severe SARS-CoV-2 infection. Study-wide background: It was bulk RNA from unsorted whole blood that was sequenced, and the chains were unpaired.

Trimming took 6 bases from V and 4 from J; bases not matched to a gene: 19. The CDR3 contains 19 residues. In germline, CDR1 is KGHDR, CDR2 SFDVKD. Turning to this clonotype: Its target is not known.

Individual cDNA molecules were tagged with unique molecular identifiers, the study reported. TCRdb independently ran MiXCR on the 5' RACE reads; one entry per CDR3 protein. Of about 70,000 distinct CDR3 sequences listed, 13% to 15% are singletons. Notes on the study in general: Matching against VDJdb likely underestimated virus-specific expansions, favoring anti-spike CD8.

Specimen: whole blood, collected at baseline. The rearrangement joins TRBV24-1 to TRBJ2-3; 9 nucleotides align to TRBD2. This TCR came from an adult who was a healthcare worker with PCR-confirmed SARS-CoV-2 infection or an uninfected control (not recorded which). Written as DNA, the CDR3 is TGTGCCACCAGTCCGATGGGGATAGCGGGAGAGGGAGCATCAGATACGCAGTATTTT. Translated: CATSPMGIAGEGASDTQYF.